The next 28 T cell receptor beta chains were all read from a single sample in a study of blood T cells in healthy people across ages. A J-beta primer mix and a sample-barcoded 5' primer were used in a second PCR of about 7 to 12 cycles. MiXCR was run by TCRdb on the 5' RACE reads, yielding one entry per CDR3 protein. The sample shows around 1,600,000 distinct CDR3 sequences, approximately 39% of them seen only once. Sequences were obtained from blood. These receptors came from a woman under 30 in good health.

This clonotype was counted many times. V and J are TRBV6-5 and TRBJ1-2, with TRBD1 identical over 10 bases. This CDR3 is built from 15 residues. V was pared by 0 bases and J by 5 bases, with 3 bases of the junction left unmatched. Looked up from germline, CDR1 is MNHEY and CDR2 is SVGAGI. CDR3 loop: CASSYSRTGGYGYTF. Here the CDR3 DNA reads TGTGCCAGCAGTTACTCGCGGACAGGGGGATATGGCTACACCTTC.

This clonotype came up a few times. The chain uses TRBV4-3 and TRBJ2-7; D is perhaps TRBD2 (5 bases). Between the trimmed V and J ends, which lost 1 base and 3 bases, there was a span of 10 bases. In germline, CDR1 is LGHNA, CDR2 YSLEER. This CDR3 spans 14 amino acids. The CDR3 loop is CASSQGGSGYEQYF. The CDR3 coding sequence is TGCGCCAGCAGCCAAGGAGGGTCGGGCTACGAGCAGTACTTC.

This clonotype was recorded a few times. This chain uses TRBV12-3 or TRBV12-4 with TRBJ2-5; D not resolved. The CDR3 has 17 amino acids. V lost 5 bases and J lost 2, with 21 bases in between. The CDR3 DNA follows: TGTGCCAGCAGTCCAACCCCCGCGCACAGATATCAAGAGACCCAGTACTTC. This sequence encodes CASSPTPAHRYQETQYF.

This chain connects TRBV7-9 to TRBJ1-1; the D is unclear. CDR1 SEHNR and CDR2 FQNEAQ come from the germline V gene (reference sequence). CDR3 length: 13 amino acids. V lost 5 bases and J 2 bases, leaving 9 bases between the germline ends. The chain's CDR3 is CASSKNRNTEAFF. In DNA, the CDR3 is TGTGCCAGCAGCAAAAACAGAAACACTGAAGCTTTCTTT.

The rearrangement links TRBV12-3 or TRBV12-4 to TRBJ2-6; 7 bases line up with TRBD1. The CDR3 is 18 amino acids. The J segment lost 1 base and the V segment lost 3 bases, leaving 9 bases of the junction unmatched. The CDR3 DNA reads TGTGCCAGCAGTTTTTTTGACAGGGTTCAATCTGGGGCCAACGTCCTGACTTTC. Its protein product is CASSFFDRVQSGANVLTF.

This clonotype was seen a handful of times. This chain joins TRBV12-3 or TRBV12-4 and TRBJ2-1; possible D gene TRBD1, 6 bases. V dropped 8 bases and J dropped 4 bases, with 12 bases sitting between them. This CDR3 has 13 residues. Here the CDR3 reads CASLQGIYNEQFF. The CDR3 coding sequence is TGTGCCAGCCTGCAGGGGATTTACAATGAGCAGTTCTTC.

This chain joins TRBV14 and TRBJ1-1, with 10 bases fitting TRBD1. CDR1 is SGHDN and CDR2 is FVKESK in the germline V gene. After removal of 1 base from V and 11 bases from J, the junction contained 10 bases not matched to a gene. The length of the CDR3 is 15 residues. CDR3 loop: CASSQAGQGGVAAFF. DNA for the CDR3: TGTGCCAGCAGCCAAGCCGGACAGGGGGGGGTGGCCGCTTTCTTT.

The chain is built from TRBV30 and TRBJ2-1; TRBD1 matches 9 bases. The end of the DNA aligns better with TRBJ2-7, so the J call may be wrong. This CDR3 comprises 14 residues. Per germline, CDR1 GTSNPN and CDR2 SVGIG (reference sequence). The CDR3 region has the DNA TGTGCCTGGAGTTCGGACAGGGGCTACAATGAGCAGTACTTC. Its translation is CAWSSDRGYNEQYF.

The chain is built from TRBV28 and TRBJ2-1; D possibly uses TRBD1 or TRBD2 (5 bases each). V dropped 3 bases and J dropped 2 bases, with 20 bases sitting between them. This CDR3 comprises 18 residues. The germline V gene encodes CDR1 MDHEN and CDR2 SYDVKM. DNA for the CDR3: TGTGCCAGCAGTTTCCGGGGCTTAGAGTGCCCGACCTACAATGAGCAGTTCTTC. Its translation is CASSFRGLECPTYNEQFF.

This clonotype was counted between two and nine times. The V gene is TRBV12-3 or TRBV12-4, the J gene TRBJ2-7; possibly TRBD1 for D (6 bases). V was trimmed by 5 bases and J by 0 bases, leaving 17 bases between them. This CDR3 spans 16 amino acids. The CDR3 here is CASSRGGPPDSYEQYF. Written as DNA, the CDR3 is TGTGCCAGCAGTCGAGGGGGTCCCCCCGACTCCTACGAGCAGTACTTC.

The sample holds a few counts of this clonotype. The chain carries TRBV13 and TRBJ1-1; no clear D gene. Germline CDR1 reads PRHDT; CDR2 reads FYEKMQ (reference sequence). The CDR3 covers 13 residues. The V and J ends lost 4 bases and 5 bases respectively, with 11 bases between them. The DNA for the CDR3 is TGTGCCAGCAGCTCCGTACACCGGACTGAAGCTTTCTTT. Protein: CASSSVHRTEAFF.

The genes are TRBV4-1 and TRBJ2-5; 10 bases map to TRBD2. In germline, CDR1 is MGHRA, CDR2 YSYEKL. The V segment lost 9 bases and the J segment 0 bases; nucleotides outside the gene matches: 19. The CDR3 extends over 19 amino acids. Here the CDR3 DNA reads TGCGCCAGTAGCGAAGGTCCGCCTAGCGGGGGCCAGTACCAAGAGACCCAGTACTTC. Protein: CASSEGPPSGGQYQETQYF.

The chain is built from TRBV6-6 and TRBJ2-7; a weak D match, TRBD2 (6 bases). V shed 7 bases and J shed 3 bases, with 16 bases lying between them. This CDR3 region has 14 residues. Germline-derived CDR1 and CDR2 are MNHNY and SVGAGI (reference sequence). CDR3 coding DNA: TGTGCCAGCACCCTTGGGGGGTACAACTACGAGCAGTACTTC. As protein: CASTLGGYNYEQYF.

This clonotype was seen a handful of times. The rearrangement links TRBV5-1 to TRBJ2-7, with TRBD1 matching over 9 bases. With 3 bases clipped from V and 7 bases from J, the junction kept 5 bases outside the gene matches. Germline values: CDR1 SGHRS, CDR2 YFSETQ. The length of the CDR3 is 13 residues. The CDR3 spells CASSWDRVGEQYF. CDR3 bases: TGCGCCAGCAGCTGGGACAGGGTTGGGGAGCAGTACTTC.

The gene calls are TRBV7-2 and TRBJ2-5, with D hard to call. V was trimmed by 1 base and J by 4 bases, leaving 7 bases between them. The CDR3 contains 13 residues. Per the germline V gene, CDR1 is SGHTA and CDR2 is FQGNSA. The CDR3 here is CASSLEYGETQYF. In DNA form, the CDR3 reads TGTGCCAGCAGCTTAGAGTACGGAGAGACCCAGTACTTC.

The chain is built from TRBV7-3 and TRBJ2-3, with D possibly being TRBD1 or TRBD2 (5 bases each). The CDR3 extends over 20 amino acids. V was cut by 5 bases and J by 0 bases, with 27 bases left in between. Germline V gene data show CDR1 as SGHTA and CDR2 as FQGTGA. The CDR3 here is CASSRLGPRSFSTSTDTQYF. CDR3 coding DNA: TGTGCCAGCAGCCGACTGGGACCGAGGTCATTTTCGACTAGCACAGATACGCAGTATTTT.

This clonotype was seen a few times. The J gene is TRBJ2-1, the V gene TRBV7-9; maybe TRBD1 (5 bases). The germline V and J ends were trimmed by 5 bases and 12 bases, with 11 bases remaining between them. The CDR3 has 11 residues. CDR1 and CDR2 (germline): SEHNR, FQNEAQ (reference sequence). The CDR3 region has the DNA TGTGCCAGCAGCCAGCATCAGGGGCAGTTCTTC. It yields the protein CASSQHQGQFF. The full variable domain, completed using reference TRBV7-9 and TRBJ2-1, is DTGVSQNPRHKITKRGQNVTFRCDPISEHNRLYWYRQTLGQGPEFLTYFQNEAQLEKSRLLSDRFSAERPKGSFSTLEIQRTEQGDSAMYLCASSQHQGQFFGPGTRLTVL.

The CDR3 reads CASSSSIDQPQHF. CDR3 nucleotide sequence: TGTGCCAGCAGTTCCTCAATTGATCAGCCCCAGCATTTT. The chain uses TRBV27 and TRBJ1-5; D remains unclear. Germline CDR1 and CDR2: MNHEY and SMNVEV (reference sequence). Trimming shortened V by 4 bases and J by 5 bases, and 9 bases separated the two germline ends. The CDR3 runs to 13 residues.

This clonotype has a single count. The chain employs TRBV20-1 and TRBJ2-2; D uncertain. V was shortened by 0 bases and J by 6 bases, with 17 bases between the two germline ends. Germline V lookup: CDR1 DFQATT, CDR2 SNEGSKA (reference sequence). This CDR3 has 16 amino acids. CDR3 bases: TGCAGTGCTAGAGACTATTATGGCAGGTGGCCCGGGGAGCTGTTTTTT. It encodes CSARDYYGRWPGELFF.

The CDR3 coding sequence is TGTGCCAGCACTCTGGGGGGACTAGCGGGGTACGGCTCCTACAATGAGCAGTACTTC. This gives the protein CASTLGGLAGYGSYNEQYF. The chain recombines TRBV6-2 or TRBV6-3 with TRBJ2-1; 13 nucleotides line up with TRBD2. The closer fit of TRBJ2-7 to the DNA end suggests the J call may be wrong. Germline assignment: CDR1 MNHEY and CDR2 SVGEGT. This CDR3 has 19 amino acids.

The chain joins TRBV5-1 to TRBJ2-5; D perhaps matches TRBD2 (6 bases). This CDR3 region has 16 residues. Germline V gene lookup returns CDR1 SGHRS and CDR2 YFSETQ. The ends were cut back, 4 bases at V and 11 bases at J, with 27 bases in the middle. The CDR3 protein is CASSAMVAGKYNEQYF. CDR3 nucleotide sequence: TGCGCCAGCAGCGCGATGGTCGCGGGGAAGTACAATGAGCAGTACTTC.

V gene TRBV11-2 combines with J gene TRBJ2-1; 7 bases line up with TRBD2. The germline V gene encodes CDR1 SGHAT and CDR2 FQNNGV. Trimming removed 0 bases from V and 0 bases from J; junction bases left unmatched: 11. The CDR3 has 19 residues. CDR3 in amino acids: CASSLDTPLADSSYNEQFF. CDR3 sequence (DNA): TGTGCCAGCAGCTTAGATACCCCTCTAGCGGATAGCTCCTACAATGAGCAGTTCTTC.

The genes are TRBV29-1 and TRBJ2-1; D remains unclear. V dropped 1 base and J dropped 10 bases, with 14 bases sitting between them. The CDR3 extends over 13 amino acids. Looked up from germline, CDR1 is SQVTM and CDR2 is ANQGSEA. The CDR3 nucleotides read TGCAGCGTTGAAGGACTGGCGCCAACGGAGCAGTTCTTC. Translated: CSVEGLAPTEQFF.

CDR3 in amino acids: CASSLHDGGYRNSPLHF. For the CDR3, the DNA is TGTGCCAGCAGTTTACATGACGGAGGCTATCGAAATTCACCCCTCCACTTT. The genes are TRBV28 and TRBJ1-6; no definite D call. This CDR3 has 17 amino acids. The germline CDR1 and CDR2 sequences are MDHEN and SYDVKM. V gave up 2 bases and J gave up 7 bases, with 18 bases separating them.

The rearrangement uses TRBV28 and TRBJ1-2; D remains unclear. Looked up from germline, CDR1 is MDHEN and CDR2 is SYDVKM. CDR3 size: 14 residues. V was shortened by 4 bases and J by 3 bases, with 12 bases between the two germline ends. The DNA of the CDR3 is TGTGCCAGCAGTTCGCGACGCCTACACTATGGCTACACCTTC. This translates into CASSSRRLHYGYTF.

CDR3 DNA: TGTGCCAGCTCACAAACGGTAGGCGGGAGCTCCTACAATGAGCAGTTCTTC. Translated, it gives CASSQTVGGSSYNEQFF. V and J are TRBV18 and TRBJ2-1, with TRBD2 matching 7 bases. J was trimmed by 0 bases and V by 4 bases; bases with no gene match: 9. The V gene's germline CDR1 is KGHSH and CDR2 LQKENI. The CDR3 runs to 17 residues.

This clonotype was seen at least ten times. The chain is built from TRBV12-3 or TRBV12-4 and TRBJ2-5; D is tentatively TRBD1 or TRBD2 (5 bases each). V shed 5 bases and J shed 0 bases, with 10 bases lying between them. This CDR3 has 14 amino acids. DNA of the CDR3: TGTGCCAGCAGTCCGGGACCCTACCAAGAGACCCAGTACTTC. Amino acids: CASSPGPYQETQYF.

The chain uses TRBV6-1 and TRBJ2-5, with D perhaps TRBD1 or TRBD2 (5 bases each). The V and J ends lost 7 bases and 11 bases respectively, with 20 bases between them. CDR3 length: 13 amino acids. The germline V gene has CDR1 MNHNS and CDR2 SASEGT. CDR3 region: CASTIGAYNEQYF. CDR3 coding DNA: TGTGCCAGCACTATCGGGGCTTACAATGAGCAGTACTTC.